The 15 T cell receptor beta chains given below trace back to one sample, sequenced in a study of cytomegalovirus exposure and HLA in healthy donors. The PCR employed 60 Vbeta primers together with 13 Jbeta primers. Only in-frame clones appear in the TCRdb table, and some are missing; sequencing was by immunoSEQ multiplex PCR. The sample records approximately 120,000 clones, more than 65% being singletons. What was sequenced was PBMCs. These receptors were taken from a woman between 40 and 50 years old in good health and CMV-seropositive.

This clone was picked up a small number of times. The chain joins TRBV5-1 to TRBJ2-7; 7 nucleotides align to TRBD1. After removal of 2 bases from V and 3 bases from J, the junction contained 8 bases not matched to a gene. The CDR3 has 15 residues. Germline V gene lookup returns CDR1 SGHRS and CDR2 YFSETQ. In nucleotides, the CDR3 is TGCGCCAGCAGCTTCGGGGACAGTGGGATCTACGAGCAGTACTTC. Protein sequence: CASSFGDSGIYEQYF.

The V and J genes are TRBV28 and TRBJ1-5; 8 bases line up with TRBD1. The CDR3 is made up of 14 amino acids. J gave up 10 bases and V 5 bases, and 10 bases lay outside the gene matches. The germline gives CDR1 MDHEN, CDR2 SYDVKM. The CDR3 nucleotides read TGTGCCAGCAGTCCCCCGGGACAGGCCCCCCCCCAGCATTTT. Translating it yields CASSPPGQAPPQHF.

J is TRBJ2-7 and V is TRBV5-1, with D perhaps matching TRBD1 (6 bases). Germline assignment: CDR1 SGHRS and CDR2 YFSETQ. This CDR3 comprises 14 residues. The V gene lost 4 bases and the J gene lost 4 bases, with 15 bases spanning the gap. CDR3 region: CASSASPTGYEQYF. CDR3 in DNA: TGCGCCAGCAGCGCTTCCCCAACAGGGTACGAGCAGTACTTC.

The J gene is TRBJ2-7, the V gene TRBV27; 9 nucleotides match TRBD1. This CDR3 comprises 14 residues. Looked up from germline, CDR1 is MNHEY and CDR2 is SMNVEV (reference sequence). V shed 6 bases and J 5 bases; nucleotides not matched to a gene: 8. CDR3 sequence (DNA): TGTGCCAGCAGCCCCCGGGACAGGGACCACGAGCAGTACTTC. It encodes CASSPRDRDHEQYF.

This clone was seen a few times. The V and J genes are TRBV2 and TRBJ1-2; 8 nucleotides match TRBD1. Germline V gene data show CDR1 as SNHLY and CDR2 as FYNNEI. V gave up 6 bases and J gave up 6 bases; unmatched junction bases: 9. The CDR3 sequence is 14 residues long. CDR3 sequence: CASRSGQGPDGYTF. The CDR3 region has the DNA TGTGCCAGCAGATCCGGACAGGGCCCAGATGGCTACACCTTC.

The V call is TRBV6-6, the J call TRBJ1-3; D is uncertain. With 0 bases removed from V and 0 bases from J, the gap between germline ends came to 9 bases. This CDR3 is 16 amino acids long. Germline CDR1 MNHNY, CDR2 SVGAGI (reference sequence). The CDR3 DNA is TGTGCCAGCAGTTACTCGAACGCAGACTCTGGAAACACCATATATTTT. Translation gives CASSYSNADSGNTIYF.

This sequence joins TRBV6-5 and TRBJ2-5; 7 bases map to TRBD2. CDR1 is MNHEY, CDR2 SVGAGI, per germline. This CDR3 region has 13 residues. Trimming took 6 bases from V and 5 from J; bases not matched to a gene: 6. The CDR3 loop is CASSFSGGETQYF. The CDR3 region has the DNA TGTGCCAGCAGCTTTTCCGGGGGGGAGACCCAGTACTTC.

The V and J genes are TRBV6-1 and TRBJ2-7; possible D gene TRBD1, 5 bases. Germline V gene lookup returns CDR1 MNHNS and CDR2 SASEGT. V lost 4 bases to trimming and J lost 5 bases, with 21 bases between them. The CDR3 extends over 16 amino acids. CDR3 amino acids: CASSASKGLPLHEQYF. CDR3 bases: TGTGCCAGCAGTGCCTCCAAGGGGTTACCCCTCCACGAGCAGTACTTC.

The chain recombines TRBV20-1 with TRBJ2-7; D remains unclear. V gave up 6 bases and J gave up 4 bases, with 10 bases separating them. This CDR3 region has 11 residues. CDR1 DFQATT and CDR2 SNEGSKA come from the germline V gene (reference sequence). CDR3 amino acids: CSAVLEYEQYF. CDR3 nucleotide sequence: TGCAGTGCCGTCCTAGAATACGAGCAGTACTTC.

The gene calls are TRBV7-2 and TRBJ2-3; D call uncertain. The ends were cut back, 4 bases at V and 1 base at J, with 9 bases in the middle. Germline lookup yields CDR1 SGHTA and CDR2 FQGNSA. This CDR3 comprises 14 residues. CDR3 in amino acids: CASSSLRRTDTQYF. In nucleotides, the CDR3 is TGTGCCAGCAGCTCACTTCGTCGCACAGATACGCAGTATTTT.

The chain joins TRBV13 to TRBJ1-2; 8 nucleotides agree with TRBD1. From germline, CDR1 is PRHDT and CDR2 FYEKMQ (reference sequence). CDR3 length: 13 amino acids. V gave up 2 bases and J gave up 5 bases; unmatched junction bases: 1. The CDR3 is CASSLTGGYGYTF. CDR3 DNA sequence: TGTGCCAGCAGCTTAACAGGGGGGTATGGCTACACCTTC.

V gene TRBV2 combines with J gene TRBJ2-2; 11 positions match TRBD2. The germline CDR1 and CDR2 sequences are SNHLY and FYNNEI. The J segment lost 7 bases and the V segment lost 8 bases, leaving 3 bases of the junction unmatched. This CDR3 has 13 amino acids. CDR3 DNA: TGTGCCAGCGGCACTAGCGGGGGCGGGGAGCTGTTTTTT. The encoded protein is CASGTSGGGELFF.

This clone was detected a few times. The chain links TRBV18 to TRBJ2-1; D remains unclear. Trimming cost V 4 bases and J 9 bases, with 13 bases left between them. Germline V gene lookup returns CDR1 KGHSH and CDR2 LQKENI. The CDR3 spans 13 residues. The CDR3 DNA follows: TGTGCCAGCTCACACCCCCAGCGCAGTGAGCAGTTCTTC. Its translation is CASSHPQRSEQFF.

This rearrangement joins TRBV4-1 to TRBJ1-2; the match to TRBD1 covers 7 bases. The germline gives CDR1 MGHRA, CDR2 YSYEKL. The CDR3 consists of 14 residues. The V segment lost 3 bases and the J segment 3 bases; nucleotides outside the gene matches: 4. This CDR3 is CASSHPGTDYGYTF. The CDR3, as DNA: TGCGCCAGCAGCCATCCCGGGACAGACTATGGCTACACCTTC.

The CDR3 DNA follows: TGTGCCAGTAGTATACGGAGGGGATTAGCCAAAAACATTCAGTACTTC. Its translation: CASSIRRGLAKNIQYF. The V call is TRBV19, the J call TRBJ2-4; tentatively, D is TRBD2 (6 bases). CDR3 length: 16 amino acids. Looked up from germline, CDR1 is LNHDA and CDR2 is SQIVND (reference sequence). The V and J ends lost 2 bases and 0 bases respectively, with 11 bases between them.